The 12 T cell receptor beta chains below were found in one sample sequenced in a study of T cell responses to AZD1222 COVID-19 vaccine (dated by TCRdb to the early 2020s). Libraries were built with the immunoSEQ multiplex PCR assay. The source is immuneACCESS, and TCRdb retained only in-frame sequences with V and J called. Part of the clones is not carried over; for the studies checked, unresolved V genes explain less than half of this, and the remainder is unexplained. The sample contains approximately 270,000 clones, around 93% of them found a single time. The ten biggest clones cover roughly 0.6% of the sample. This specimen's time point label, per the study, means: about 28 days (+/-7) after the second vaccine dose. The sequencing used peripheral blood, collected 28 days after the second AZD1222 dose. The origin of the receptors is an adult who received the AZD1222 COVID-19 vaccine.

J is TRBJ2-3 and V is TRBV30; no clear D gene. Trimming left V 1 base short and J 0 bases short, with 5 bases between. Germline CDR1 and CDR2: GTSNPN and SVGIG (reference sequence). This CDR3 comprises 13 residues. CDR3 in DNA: TGTGCCTGGAGTGCCTGGAGCACAGATACGCAGTATTTT. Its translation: CAWSAWSTDTQYF.

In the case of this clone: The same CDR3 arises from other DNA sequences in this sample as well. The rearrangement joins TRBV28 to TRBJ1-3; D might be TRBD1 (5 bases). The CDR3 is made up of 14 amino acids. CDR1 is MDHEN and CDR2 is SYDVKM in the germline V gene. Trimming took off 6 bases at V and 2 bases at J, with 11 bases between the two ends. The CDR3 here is CASRAGGTGNTIYF. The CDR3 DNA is TGTGCCAGCAGAGCTGGGGGGACTGGAAACACCATATATTTT.

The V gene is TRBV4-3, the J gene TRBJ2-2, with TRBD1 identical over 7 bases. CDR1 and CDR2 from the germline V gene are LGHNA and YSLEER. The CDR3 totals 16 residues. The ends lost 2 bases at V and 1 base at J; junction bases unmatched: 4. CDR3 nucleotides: TGCGCCAGCAGCCAAAACCGGGACAGGAACACCGGGGAGCTGTTTTTT. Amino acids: CASSQNRDRNTGELFF.

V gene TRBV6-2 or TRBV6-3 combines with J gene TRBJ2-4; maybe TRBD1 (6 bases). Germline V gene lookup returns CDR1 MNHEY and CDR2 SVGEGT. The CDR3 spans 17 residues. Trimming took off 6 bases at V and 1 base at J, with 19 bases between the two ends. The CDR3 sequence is CASSQNQGTPAKNIQYF. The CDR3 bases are TGTGCCAGCAGCCAAAATCAGGGGACGCCGGCCAAAAACATTCAGTACTTC.

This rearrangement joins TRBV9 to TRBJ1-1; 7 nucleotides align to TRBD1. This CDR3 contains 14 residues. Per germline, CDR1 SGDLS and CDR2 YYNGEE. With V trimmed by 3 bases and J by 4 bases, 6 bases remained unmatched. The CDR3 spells CASSAGGRGTEAFF. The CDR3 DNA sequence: TGTGCCAGCAGCGCAGGGGGGCGCGGCACTGAAGCTTTCTTT.

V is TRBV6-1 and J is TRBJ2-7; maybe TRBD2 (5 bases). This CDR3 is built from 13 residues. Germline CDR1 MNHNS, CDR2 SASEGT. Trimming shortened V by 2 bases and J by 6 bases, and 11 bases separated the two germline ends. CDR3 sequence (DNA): TGTGCCAGCAGTGAAAGGGCCGCGGGCGAGCAGTACTTC. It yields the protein CASSERAAGEQYF.

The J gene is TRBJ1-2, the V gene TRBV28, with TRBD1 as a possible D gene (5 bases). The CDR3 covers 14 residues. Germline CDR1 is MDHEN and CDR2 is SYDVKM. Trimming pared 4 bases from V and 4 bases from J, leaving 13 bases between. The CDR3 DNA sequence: TGTGCCAGCAGTTGGGGACTGATTCTCTATGGCTACACCTTC. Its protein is CASSWGLILYGYTF.

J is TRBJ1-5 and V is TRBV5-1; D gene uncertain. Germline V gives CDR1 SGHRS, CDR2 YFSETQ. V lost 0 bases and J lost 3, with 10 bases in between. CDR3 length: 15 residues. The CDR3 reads CASSLGVSFNQPQHF. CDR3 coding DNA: TGCGCCAGCAGCTTGGGTGTCAGCTTCAATCAGCCCCAGCATTTT.

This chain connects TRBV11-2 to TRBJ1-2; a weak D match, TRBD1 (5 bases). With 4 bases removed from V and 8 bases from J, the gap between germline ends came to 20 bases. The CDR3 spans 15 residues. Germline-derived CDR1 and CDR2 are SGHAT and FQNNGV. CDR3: CASSSPRAHGLGYTF. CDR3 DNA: TGTGCCAGCAGCTCCCCCAGGGCCCACGGGCTCGGCTACACCTTC.

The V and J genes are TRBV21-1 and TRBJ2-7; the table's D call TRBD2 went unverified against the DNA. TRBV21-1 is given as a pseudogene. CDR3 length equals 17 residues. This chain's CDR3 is CASSKKVRPEGTYEQYF. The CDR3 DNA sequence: TGTGCCAGCAGCAAAAAGGTTAGACCGGAGGGTACCTACGAGCAGTACTTC.

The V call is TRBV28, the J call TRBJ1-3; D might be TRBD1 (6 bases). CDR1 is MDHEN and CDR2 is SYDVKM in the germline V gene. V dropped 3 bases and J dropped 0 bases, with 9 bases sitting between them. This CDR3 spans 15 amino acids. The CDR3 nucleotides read TGTGCCAGCAGTTTGGGGACAACCTCTGGAAACACCATATATTTT. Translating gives CASSLGTTSGNTIYF. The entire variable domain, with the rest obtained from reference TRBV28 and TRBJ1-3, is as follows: DVKVTQSSRYLVKRTGEKVFLECVQDMDHENMFWYRQDPGLGLRLIYFSYDVKMKEKGDIPEGYSVSREKKERFSLILESASTNQTSMYLCASSLGTTSGNTIYFGEGSWLTVV.

In nucleotides, the CDR3 is TGTGCCAGTAGCCGAACCGGGACACATACCTACGAGCAGTACTTC. It is translated as CASSRTGTHTYEQYF. The chain carries TRBV19 and TRBJ2-7, with D possibly matching TRBD1 (6 bases). Trimming took 6 bases from V and 2 from J, leaving 17 bases between them. The CDR3 covers 15 residues. Looked up from germline, CDR1 is LNHDA and CDR2 is SQIVND (reference sequence).